Here is one T cell receptor (beta chain) with its context. These data come from a study of blood T cell repertoires in COVID-19. Turning to the study itself: Sites across the United States, Italy and Spain contributed samples from acute and convalescent COVID-19.

The CDR3 contains 19 residues. The protocol was immunoSEQ multiplex PCR, while the TCRdb copy is restricted to in-frame clones and leaves out a portion. This table holds some 240,000 clones, 82% found once. The receptor comes from a woman between 65 and 79 years old with COVID-19, enrolled during active disease. The chain carries TRBV12-2 and TRBJ1-3. TRBV12-2 is assigned pseudogene status. Specimen: peripheral blood. CDR3 DNA: TGTGCAAGTCGCCATAGAGGCCCTTCCTGGGTATGTGCTGGAAACACCATATATTTT. Translation: CASRHRGPSWVCAGNTIYF.